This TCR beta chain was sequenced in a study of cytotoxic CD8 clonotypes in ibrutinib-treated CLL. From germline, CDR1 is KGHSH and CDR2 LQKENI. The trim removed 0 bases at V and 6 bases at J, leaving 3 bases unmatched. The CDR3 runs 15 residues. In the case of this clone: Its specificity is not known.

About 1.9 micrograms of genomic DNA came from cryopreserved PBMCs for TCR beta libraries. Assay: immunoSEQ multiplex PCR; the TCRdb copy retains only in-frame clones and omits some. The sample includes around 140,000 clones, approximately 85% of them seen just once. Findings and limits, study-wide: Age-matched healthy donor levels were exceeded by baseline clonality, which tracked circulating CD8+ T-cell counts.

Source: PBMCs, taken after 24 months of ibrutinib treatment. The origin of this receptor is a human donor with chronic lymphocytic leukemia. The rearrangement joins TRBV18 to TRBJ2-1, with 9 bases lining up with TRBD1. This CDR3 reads CASSPPGTGSNEQFF. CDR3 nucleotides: TGTGCCAGCTCACCACCCGGGACAGGGAGCAATGAGCAGTTCTTC.